Sequencing of this T cell receptor (beta chain) was carried out in a study of cytomegalovirus exposure and HLA in healthy donors. General study results and limits: Donors were assumed by presence/absence analyses to have roughly uniform sequencing depth. The productive fraction for most TCR beta V segments was about 90% or about 30% in an earlier analysis.

60 Vbeta and 13 Jbeta primers were used in PCR. Original data processing: In a later analysis, roughly 11 million of approximately 86 million unique beta chains occurred in at least two donors. Assay used: immunoSEQ multiplex PCR; TCRdb lists only in-frame clones, some missing. D and trimming were read from the DNA, whereas the V and J calls and clone size are those reported in that table. The table records 100,000 to 120,000 clones, under 85% of them present only once. Germline V gene sequence: CDR1 MNHEY, CDR2 SMNVEV (reference sequence). CDR3 length equals 13 residues. V shed 2 bases and J shed 6 bases, with 11 bases lying between them. A word on this clone: Its antigen is unidentified.

The clonotype was recovered from a man aged 40-49 years in good health and CMV-seronegative. V and J are TRBV27 and TRBJ2-7; a weak D match, TRBD2 (5 bases). Sequenced sample: PBMCs. CDR3 residues: CASSLAGWGEQYF. The CDR3, as DNA: TGTGCCAGCAGTTTAGCGGGTTGGGGCGAGCAGTACTTC.